The source of this TCR beta chain is a study of shared clonotypes between healthy human individuals. A word on this clone: Its specificity is not known. The sample holds other DNA sequences that translate to the same CDR3.

TCRdb keeps only in-frame clones here, not all; method: immunoSEQ multiplex PCR. The repertoire has 1,500,000 or so clones, about 98.5% of them found once; the top ten carry around 0.38%. A CD45RA+ naive subset and a CD45RA-negative memory subset were split from CD4+ cells. Study outcomes and limitations: Some clonotypes were shared by all four sorted-subset donors, while others were not shared. The non-shared ones had lower generation probabilities than the shared ones. Sampling involved blood alone; tissue repertoires likely differ.

The germline V and J ends were trimmed by 0 bases and 1 base, with 3 bases remaining between them. This CDR3 comprises 14 residues. In germline, CDR1 is MNHEY, CDR2 SMNVEV (reference sequence). The clonotype comes from a man between 25 and 39 years old in good health. J is TRBJ2-2 and V is TRBV27; D gene unclear. Sequencing used naive CD4+ T cells sorted from blood. Subset specified: CD45RA+ positively selected. The chain's CDR3 is CASSLSRNTGELFF. CDR3 nucleotide sequence: TGTGCCAGCAGTTTATCGCGGAACACCGGGGAGCTGTTTTTT.